Sequencing of this TCR beta chain was carried out in a study of CD8 T cells in Susac syndrome. About the research overall: At the time of blood draw, patients with Susac syndrome were therapy-naive, receiving corticosteroids, or receiving intravenous immunoglobulin alone.

Trimming left V 5 bases short and J 6 bases short, with 20 bases between. Per germline, CDR1 MNHEY and CDR2 SMNVEV (reference sequence). This CDR3 comprises 15 residues. In this sample, this clonotype turned up once. The antigen remains unidentified. It was with random hexamers that 0.5 to 1 ug RNA was reverse transcribed. The TCR beta CDR3 was amplified by immunoSEQ multiplex PCR across 54 Vbeta, 13 Jbeta. TCRdb re-derived calls from the immunoSEQ multiplex PCR reads in MiXCR, one entry per CDR3 protein. The sample holds about 120,000 distinct CDR3 sequences; roughly 94% are singletons and the top ten take 0.28%. Patients with Susac syndrome met diagnostic criteria defined recently for definite or probable disease. Findings of the study overall: The study identified sixteen and five Susac-specific public clones in total CD8+ and CD8+ TEMRA repertoires.

The sequencing sample was made of CD8+ T cells from PBMCs. This sequence was found in a human donor with Susac syndrome. V is TRBV27 and J is TRBJ2-7; D may be TRBD1 or TRBD2 (7 bases each). CDR3: CASSPQGGGMGEQYF. DNA of the CDR3: TGTGCCAGCAGTCCCCAGGGGGGGGGAATGGGCGAGCAGTACTTC.